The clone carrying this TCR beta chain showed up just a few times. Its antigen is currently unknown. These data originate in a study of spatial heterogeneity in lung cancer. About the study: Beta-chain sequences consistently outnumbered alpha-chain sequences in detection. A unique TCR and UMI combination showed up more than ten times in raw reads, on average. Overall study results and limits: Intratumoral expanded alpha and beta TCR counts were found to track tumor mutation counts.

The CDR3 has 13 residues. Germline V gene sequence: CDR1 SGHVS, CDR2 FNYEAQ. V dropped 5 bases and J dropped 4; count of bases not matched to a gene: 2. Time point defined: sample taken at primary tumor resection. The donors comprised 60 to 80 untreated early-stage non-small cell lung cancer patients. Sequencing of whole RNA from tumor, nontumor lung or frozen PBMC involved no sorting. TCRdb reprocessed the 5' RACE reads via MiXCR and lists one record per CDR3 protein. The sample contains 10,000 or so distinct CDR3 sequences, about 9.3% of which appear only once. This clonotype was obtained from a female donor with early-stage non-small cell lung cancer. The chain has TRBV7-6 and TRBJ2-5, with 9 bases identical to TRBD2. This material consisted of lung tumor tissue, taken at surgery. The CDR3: CASSPGLAETQYF. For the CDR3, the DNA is TGTGCCAGCAGCCCGGGACTAGCAGAGACCCAGTACTTC.